The next 27 T cell receptor beta chains were all read from a single sample in a study of human T cells and chemical hapten exposure. Stated time point: patch test 1, 2 weeks after DPC sensitization. Treatment described: therapeutic diphenylcyclopropenone sensitization with weekly scalp DPC. TCRdb re-called the RACE reads with MiXCR, one entry per CDR3 protein. The sample lists under 200,000 distinct CDR3 sequences, more than 14% occurring once. Sequenced here: whole blood, sampled in connection with sensitization to the hapten diphenylcyclopropenone (DPC). These receptors were collected from a woman younger than 45 with alopecia areata. Some clones in this sample may be carry-over from other donors' samples.

This clonotype was counted a few times. The genes are TRBV28 and TRBJ1-4, with 9 bases matching TRBD1. Germline CDR1 reads MDHEN; CDR2 reads SYDVKM. The junction had 8 bases not matched to a gene; V was cut back by 5 bases and J by 7 bases. The CDR3 length is 15 residues. CDR3 amino acids: CASSPAGQGGEKLFF. The CDR3 DNA reads TGTGCCAGCAGTCCTGCGGGACAGGGAGGTGAAAAACTGTTTTTT.

This clonotype was observed a few times. This rearrangement joins TRBV7-2 to TRBJ1-4, with D possibly being TRBD1 (6 bases). The length of the CDR3 is 14 residues. Trimming took off 3 bases at V and 10 bases at J, with 15 bases between the two ends. Germline V gene lookup returns CDR1 SGHTA and CDR2 FQGNSA. DNA of the CDR3: TGTGCCAGCAGCTTGGGGGCAACACGAGGAAAACTGTTTTTT. It is translated as CASSLGATRGKLFF.

This clonotype was picked up a small number of times. The chain has TRBV11-3 and TRBJ2-6; perhaps D is TRBD1 or TRBD2 (5 bases each). The germline CDR1 and CDR2 sequences are SGHNT and YENEEA. The CDR3 totals 16 residues. The V end lost 2 bases, the J end lost 2 bases, and 10 bases lay between the germline ends. The CDR3 loop reads CASSLSRGAGANVLTF. CDR3 nucleotides: TGTGCCAGCAGCTTATCACGGGGCGCTGGGGCCAACGTCCTGACTTTC.

This clonotype was picked up a small number of times. V usage is TRBV28 and J usage is TRBJ1-6; D is uncertain. The CDR3 is made up of 13 amino acids. Germline V lookup: CDR1 MDHEN, CDR2 SYDVKM. V was trimmed by 1 base and J by 7 bases, leaving 5 bases between them. DNA for the CDR3: TGTGCCAGCAGTTTATTTGGGAATTCACCCCTCCACTTT. It yields the protein CASSLFGNSPLHF.

This clonotype has ten or more counts. Here the CDR3 reads CAWQEYELQPQHF. As DNA, the CDR3 is TGTGCCTGGCAGGAATACGAATTACAGCCCCAGCATTTT. The V gene is TRBV30, the J gene TRBJ1-5; no clear D gene. Trimming shortened V by 5 bases and J by 7 bases, and 15 bases separated the two germline ends. There are 13 residues in the CDR3. CDR1 and CDR2 (germline): GTSNPN, SVGIG (reference sequence).

The chain employs TRBV6-6 and TRBJ1-2; D is unresolved. Trimming cost V 3 bases and J 8 bases, with 10 bases left between them. Germline assignment: CDR1 MNHNY and CDR2 SVGAGI (reference sequence). CDR3 size: 12 residues. In nucleotides, the CDR3 is TGTGCCAGCAGTTATCCCGAGTCCGGCTACACCTTC. Its protein is CASSYPESGYTF.

This rearrangement joins TRBV28 to TRBJ1-4, with D unclear. Germline V gene data show CDR1 as MDHEN and CDR2 as SYDVKM. The CDR3 totals 13 residues. The ends were cut back, 8 bases at V and 6 bases at J, with 13 bases in the middle. For the CDR3, the DNA is TGTGCCAGCCGTCTCGGACGGGATGAAAAACTGTTTTTT. Protein product: CASRLGRDEKLFF.

The chain has TRBV2 and TRBJ2-7, with 9 bases fitting TRBD2. CDR3 length equals 14 residues. CDR1 is SNHLY, CDR2 FYNNEI, per germline. With V trimmed by 7 bases and J by 6 bases, 10 bases remained unmatched. The CDR3 nucleotides are TGTGCCAGCAAAGGGTTGGCGGGGGGGCTCGAGCAGTACTTC. It is translated as CASKGLAGGLEQYF.

The rearrangement links TRBV5-6 to TRBJ1-6, with D tentatively TRBD1 (5 bases). The CDR3 is 19 residues long. V lost 3 bases and J lost 0, with 19 bases in between. Germline CDR1 is SGHDT and CDR2 is YYEEEE. CDR3 protein: CASSSALGKGTSYNSPLHF. CDR3 sequence (DNA): TGTGCCAGCAGCTCGGCCCTGGGAAAGGGGACCTCCTATAATTCACCCCTCCACTTT. Combining the CDR3 with reference TRBV5-6 and TRBJ1-6 gives the whole variable domain DAGVTQSPTHLIKTRGQQVTLRCSPKSGHDTVSWYQQALGQGPQFIFQYYEEEERQRGNFPDRFSGHQFPNYSSELNVNALLLGDSALYLCASSSALGKGTSYNSPLHFGNGTRLTVT.

V and J are TRBV24-1 and TRBJ2-1, with D unclear. The CDR3 has 11 residues. CDR1 is KGHDR, CDR2 SFDVKD, per germline. V was pared by 7 bases and J by 6 bases, with 6 bases between. In DNA, the CDR3 is TGTGCCACCAGCTGGTTCAATGAGCAGTTCTTC. As protein: CATSWFNEQFF.

This clonotype was picked up many times. The gene calls are TRBV3-1 and TRBJ2-1, with D unclear. CDR3 length: 15 amino acids. Germline V gene data show CDR1 as LGHDT and CDR2 as YNNKEL (reference sequence). Deletions cut 3 bases from V and 2 bases from J, with 11 bases between. In DNA, the CDR3 is TGTGCCAGCAGCCACAGCCCGACCCCCTACAATGAGCAGTTCTTC. Amino acid sequence: CASSHSPTPYNEQFF.

This clonotype was seen many times. J is TRBJ2-5 and V is TRBV4-1; 7 bases fit TRBD2. Unmatched junction bases numbered 8, after V lost 0 bases and J lost 7 bases. The CDR3 has 15 residues. Per the germline V gene, CDR1 is MGHRA and CDR2 is YSYEKL. CDR3: CASSQEVGGSGTQYF. As DNA, the CDR3 is TGCGCCAGCAGCCAAGAAGTCGGGGGGTCGGGGACCCAGTACTTC.

DNA for the CDR3: TGTGCCAGCAGCCAGGGCCCGGGCATCGAGCAGTACTTC. Protein sequence: CASSQGPGIEQYF. The chain has TRBV7-2 and TRBJ2-7; TRBD1 is a possible D gene (5 bases). V shed 5 bases and J shed 6 bases, with 14 bases lying between them. CDR1 and CDR2 (germline): SGHTA, FQGNSA. This CDR3 has 13 amino acids.

The rearrangement uses TRBV20-1 and TRBJ2-7, with 12 bases aligning to TRBD2. CDR3 size: 15 residues. The germline V gene has CDR1 DFQATT and CDR2 SNEGSKA (reference sequence). V lost 4 bases, J lost 0 bases, and 4 bases stayed unmatched. CDR3: CSAKSSGGASYEQYF. The CDR3 DNA reads TGCAGTGCTAAATCTAGCGGGGGGGCCTCCTACGAGCAGTACTTC.

This clonotype has a handful of counts. The chain uses TRBV28 and TRBJ2-7; weak D call: TRBD2 (6 bases). This CDR3 comprises 17 residues. Germline V gives CDR1 MDHEN, CDR2 SYDVKM. The V end lost 2 bases, the J end lost 1 base, and 18 bases lay between the germline ends. This CDR3 is CASSLLLGGIQSYEQYF. The CDR3 nucleotides read TGTGCCAGCAGTTTACTGTTGGGGGGAATACAGTCCTACGAGCAGTACTTC. Full variable domain (rest looked up from reference TRBV28 and TRBJ2-7): DVKVTQSSRYLVKRTGEKVFLECVQDMDHENMFWYRQDPGLGLRLIYFSYDVKMKEKGDIPEGYSVSREKKERFSLILESASTNQTSMYLCASSLLLGGIQSYEQYFGPGTRLTVT.

The CDR3 region has the DNA TGTGCCAGCTCACGCGCCGGGACAGGGGGCACCAACTATGGCTACACCTTC. It encodes CASSRAGTGGTNYGYTF. The chain is built from TRBV18 and TRBJ1-2; 12 bases fit TRBD1. V was clipped by 4 bases and J by 2 bases; unmatched bases: 8. The CDR3 covers 17 residues. CDR1 and CDR2 from the germline V gene are KGHSH and LQKENI.

The chain uses TRBV28 and TRBJ1-2, with 7 bases identical to TRBD1. Germline V gives CDR1 MDHEN, CDR2 SYDVKM. Trimming cost V 6 bases and J 2 bases; bases outside gene matches: 3. This CDR3 comprises 13 residues. CDR3 amino acids: CASRTQGNYGYTF. CDR3 sequence (DNA): TGTGCCAGCAGGACACAGGGGAACTATGGCTACACCTTC.

The rearrangement links TRBV20-1 to TRBJ1-1; tentatively, D is TRBD1 (6 bases). Trimming removed 2 bases at V and 6 bases at J, with 16 bases between. Per the germline V gene, CDR1 is DFQATT and CDR2 is SNEGSKA (reference sequence). The CDR3 runs 14 residues. The CDR3 DNA reads as TGCAGTGCTAGAAGAGGGGGGCAGGGGCCTGAAGCTTTCTTT. Translating it yields CSARRGGQGPEAFF.

This chain joins TRBV28 and TRBJ1-2; 12 positions match TRBD1. The V gene end was trimmed by 5 bases and the J gene end by 7 bases; junction bases not matched to a gene: 8. Germline CDR1 reads MDHEN; CDR2 reads SYDVKM. The length of the CDR3 is 15 residues. In DNA form, the CDR3 reads TGTGCCAGCAGTCCACCGGGACAGGGGGCTCGTGGCTACACCTTC. It yields the protein CASSPPGQGARGYTF.

This clonotype has only a few counts. The CDR3 loop is CASSGKDRAFSYEQYF. DNA of the CDR3: TGTGCCAGCAGTGGGAAGGACAGGGCCTTCTCCTACGAGCAGTACTTC. The V call is TRBV6-1, the J call TRBJ2-7, with TRBD1 matching over 8 bases. This CDR3 has 16 amino acids. Per the germline V gene, CDR1 is MNHNS and CDR2 is SASEGT. The V segment lost 4 bases and the J segment 0 bases; nucleotides outside the gene matches: 8.

The genes are TRBV9 and TRBJ2-5; TRBD2 matches at 7 bases. The CDR3 length is 15 residues. Per germline, CDR1 SGDLS and CDR2 YYNGEE. Trimming removed 3 bases from V and 0 bases from J; junction bases left unmatched: 5. CDR3 DNA sequence: TGTGCCAGCAGCGGAGTAGCGGGCGACCAAGAGACCCAGTACTTC. Amino acids: CASSGVAGDQETQYF.

Only a few counts were recorded for this clonotype. One junction end disagrees with the germline gene, perhaps due to a read error. The genes are TRBV12-3 or TRBV12-4 and TRBJ2-7, with D perhaps matching TRBD1 or TRBD2 (6 bases each). The CDR3 spans 17 residues. CDR3 DNA: TGTGCCAGCAGTTTCGGGGGCATGGGGAACTTTTACTACGAGCAGTACTTT. It translates to CASSFGGMGNFYYEQYF.

This clonotype turned up a few times. The chain couples TRBV23-1 to TRBJ1-5; TRBD1 matches 7 bases. TRBV23-1 is reported as an ORF; its role is uncertain. Trimming cost V 7 bases and J 2 bases; bases outside gene matches: 8. The CDR3 is made up of 15 amino acids. CDR3 region: CASTLTGRGNQPQHF. In nucleotides, the CDR3 is TGCGCCAGCACCTTGACAGGGAGGGGCAATCAGCCCCAGCATTTT.

This clonotype occurred a few times. J is TRBJ2-5 and V is TRBV28; perhaps TRBD2 as D (5 bases). The CDR3 extends over 15 amino acids. Trimming took off 3 bases at V and 2 bases at J, with 13 bases between the two ends. Germline V gene data show CDR1 as MDHEN and CDR2 as SYDVKM. The CDR3 here is CASSLTGSGQETQYF. In DNA form, the CDR3 reads TGTGCCAGCAGTTTGACGGGATCGGGGCAAGAGACCCAGTACTTC.

This chain connects TRBV6-1 to TRBJ1-1; 10 bases are a match to TRBD1. This CDR3 spans 16 amino acids. The junction had 9 bases not matched to a gene; V was cut back by 4 bases and J by 4 bases. The germline gives CDR1 MNHNS, CDR2 SASEGT. The CDR3 here is CASSAGTGAGGTEAFF. The CDR3, as DNA: TGTGCCAGCAGTGCCGGGACAGGGGCCGGGGGCACTGAAGCTTTCTTT.

This clonotype has more than one count but fewer than ten. The rearrangement uses TRBV6-1 and TRBJ2-1; 8 nucleotides match TRBD2. V lost 6 bases and J lost 6; bases outside the gene matches: 13. Per the germline V gene, CDR1 is MNHNS and CDR2 is SASEGT. CDR3 length: 16 residues. The CDR3 loop reads CASSERGTRGSNEQFF. Here the CDR3 DNA reads TGTGCCAGCAGCGAACGAGGGACTAGGGGAAGCAATGAGCAGTTCTTC.

This clonotype was counted between two and nine times. The gene calls are TRBV18 and TRBJ2-5; D gene unclear. The V end was cut by 5 bases, the J end by 2 bases, with 9 bases between. Germline V lookup: CDR1 KGHSH, CDR2 LQKENI. The CDR3 is 13 amino acids. As DNA, the CDR3 is TGTGCCAGCTCAAAAGACCAGCAAGAGACCCAGTACTTC. Translating it yields CASSKDQQETQYF. The whole variable domain, remainder taken from reference TRBV18 and TRBJ2-5, is NAGVMQNPRHLVRRRGQEARLRCSPMKGHSHVYWYRQLPEEGLKFMVYLQKENIIDESGMPKERFSAEFPKEGPSILRIQQVVRGDSAAYFCASSKDQQETQYFGPGTRLLVL.